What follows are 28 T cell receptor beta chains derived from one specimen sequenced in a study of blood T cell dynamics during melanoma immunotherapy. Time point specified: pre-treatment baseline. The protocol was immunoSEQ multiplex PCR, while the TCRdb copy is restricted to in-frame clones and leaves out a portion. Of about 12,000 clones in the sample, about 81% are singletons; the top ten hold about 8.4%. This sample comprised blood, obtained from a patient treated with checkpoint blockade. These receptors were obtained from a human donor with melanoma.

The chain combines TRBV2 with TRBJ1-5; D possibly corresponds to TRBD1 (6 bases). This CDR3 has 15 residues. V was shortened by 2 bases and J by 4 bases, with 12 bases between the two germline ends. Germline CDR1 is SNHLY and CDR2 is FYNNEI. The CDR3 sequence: CASSEIRTANQPQHF. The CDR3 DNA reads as TGTGCCAGCAGTGAAATAAGGACAGCGAATCAGCCCCAGCATTTT.

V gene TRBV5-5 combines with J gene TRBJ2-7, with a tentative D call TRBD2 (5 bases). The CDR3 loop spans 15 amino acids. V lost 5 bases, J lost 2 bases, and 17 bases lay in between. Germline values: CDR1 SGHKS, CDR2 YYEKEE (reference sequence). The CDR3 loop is CASRWEPFRTYEQYF. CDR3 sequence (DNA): TGTGCCAGCAGGTGGGAGCCGTTCCGGACCTACGAGCAGTACTTC.

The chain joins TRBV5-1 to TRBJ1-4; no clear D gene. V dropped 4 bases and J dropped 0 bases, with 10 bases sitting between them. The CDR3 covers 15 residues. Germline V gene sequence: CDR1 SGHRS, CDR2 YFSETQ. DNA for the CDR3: TGCGCCAGCAGCGTCAATAGTGCAACTAATGAAAAACTGTTTTTT. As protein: CASSVNSATNEKLFF.

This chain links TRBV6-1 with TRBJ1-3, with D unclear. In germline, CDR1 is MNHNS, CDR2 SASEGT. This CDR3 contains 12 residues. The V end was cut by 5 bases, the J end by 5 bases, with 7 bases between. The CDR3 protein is CASSTPRNTIYF. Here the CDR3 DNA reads TGTGCCAGCAGTACCCCGCGAAACACCATATATTTT.

The chain's CDR3 is CASSLAPSSYNEQFF. CDR3 in DNA: TGTGCCAGCAGCCTAGCGCCTAGCTCCTACAATGAGCAGTTCTTC. The chain carries TRBV9 and TRBJ2-1, with a possible D match to TRBD2 (6 bases). Germline values: CDR1 SGDLS, CDR2 YYNGEE. The CDR3 spans 15 residues. V gave up 4 bases and J gave up 0 bases, with 11 bases separating them.

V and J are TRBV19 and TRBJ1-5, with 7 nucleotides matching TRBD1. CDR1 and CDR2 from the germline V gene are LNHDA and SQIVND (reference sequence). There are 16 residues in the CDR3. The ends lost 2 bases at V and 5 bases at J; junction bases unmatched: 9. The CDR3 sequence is CASSIRGLSKDQPQHF. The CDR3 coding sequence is TGTGCCAGTAGTATAAGGGGGCTATCTAAGGATCAGCCCCAGCATTTT.

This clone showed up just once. This chain's CDR3 is CASSYSGGLDYGYTF. The CDR3 coding sequence is TGTGCCAGCAGTTACTCGGGGGGTCTGGACTATGGCTACACCTTC. This rearrangement joins TRBV6-5 to TRBJ1-2, with a possible D match to TRBD1 (5 bases). CDR3 size: 15 residues. V lost 0 bases and J lost 3, with 11 bases in between. Germline V CDR1 and CDR2: MNHEY, SVGAGI.

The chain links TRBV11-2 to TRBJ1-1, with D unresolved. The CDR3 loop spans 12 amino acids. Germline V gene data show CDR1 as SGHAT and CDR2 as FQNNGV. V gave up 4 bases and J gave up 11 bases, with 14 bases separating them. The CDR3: CASSSLRSAAFF. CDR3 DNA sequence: TGTGCCAGCAGCTCCTTAAGGTCCGCGGCTTTCTTT.

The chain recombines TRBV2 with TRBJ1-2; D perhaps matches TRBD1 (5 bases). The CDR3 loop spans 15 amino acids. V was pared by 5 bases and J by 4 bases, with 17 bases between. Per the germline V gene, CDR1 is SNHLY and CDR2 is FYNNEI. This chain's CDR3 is CASSKTAVSVYGYTF. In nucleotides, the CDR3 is TGTGCCAGCAGTAAGACAGCGGTGAGCGTCTATGGCTACACCTTC.

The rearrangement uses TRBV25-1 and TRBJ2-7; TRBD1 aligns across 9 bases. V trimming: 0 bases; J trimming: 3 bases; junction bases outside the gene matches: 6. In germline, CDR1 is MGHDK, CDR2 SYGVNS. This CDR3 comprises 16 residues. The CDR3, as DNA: TGTGCCAGCAGTGAATACTTGACAGGGGGGAACTACGAGCAGTACTTC. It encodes CASSEYLTGGNYEQYF.

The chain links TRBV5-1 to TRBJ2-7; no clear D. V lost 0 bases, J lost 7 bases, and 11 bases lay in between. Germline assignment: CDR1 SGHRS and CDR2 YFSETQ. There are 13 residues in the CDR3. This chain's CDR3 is CASSLASVGEQYF. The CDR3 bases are TGCGCCAGCAGCTTGGCGTCCGTGGGAGAGCAGTACTTC.

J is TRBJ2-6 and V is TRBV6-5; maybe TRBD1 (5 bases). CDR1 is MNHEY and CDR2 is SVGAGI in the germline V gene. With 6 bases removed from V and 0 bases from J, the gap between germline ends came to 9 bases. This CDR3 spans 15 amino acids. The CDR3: CASSRQFSGANVLTF. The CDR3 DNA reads TGTGCCAGCAGCCGACAGTTCTCTGGGGCCAACGTCCTGACTTTC.

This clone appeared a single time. The CDR3, as DNA: TGTGCCAGTAGTAAGCAGGGAGGCCCGGGCACCGGGGAGCTGTTTTTT. It codes for CASSKQGGPGTGELFF. The gene calls are TRBV19 and TRBJ2-2, with D possibly being TRBD2 (6 bases). The V and J ends lost 4 bases and 4 bases respectively, with 16 bases between them. This CDR3 has 16 residues. Per germline, CDR1 LNHDA and CDR2 SQIVND (reference sequence).

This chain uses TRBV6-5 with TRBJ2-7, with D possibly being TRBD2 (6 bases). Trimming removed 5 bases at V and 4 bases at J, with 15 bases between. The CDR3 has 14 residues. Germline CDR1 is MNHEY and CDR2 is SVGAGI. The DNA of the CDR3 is TGTGCCAGCAGTGACCTCGGGGGTGGATACGAGCAGTACTTC. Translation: CASSDLGGGYEQYF.

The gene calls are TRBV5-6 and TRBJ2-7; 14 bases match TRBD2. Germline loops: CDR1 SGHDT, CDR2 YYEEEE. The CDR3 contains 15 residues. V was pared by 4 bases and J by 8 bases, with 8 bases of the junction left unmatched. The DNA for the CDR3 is TGTGCCAGCAGCCCTCCGGGACTAGCGGGAGCGCAGCAGTACTTC. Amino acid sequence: CASSPPGLAGAQQYF.

The CDR3 spells CASSPFPAGGLGQPQHF. In DNA, the CDR3 is TGCGCCAGCAGCCCTTTCCCGGCAGGGGGCTTGGGGCAGCCCCAGCATTTT. The V call is TRBV5-1, the J call TRBJ1-5; 8 bases fit TRBD1. Germline CDR1 SGHRS, CDR2 YFSETQ. V trimming: 4 bases; J trimming: 7 bases; junction bases outside the gene matches: 16. The CDR3 has 17 amino acids.

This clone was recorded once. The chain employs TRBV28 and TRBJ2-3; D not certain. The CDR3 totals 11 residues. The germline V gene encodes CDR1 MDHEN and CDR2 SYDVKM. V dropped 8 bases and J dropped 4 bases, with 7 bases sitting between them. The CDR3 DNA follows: TGTGCCAGCGGGCGAGCAGATACGCAGTATTTT. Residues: CASGRADTQYF.

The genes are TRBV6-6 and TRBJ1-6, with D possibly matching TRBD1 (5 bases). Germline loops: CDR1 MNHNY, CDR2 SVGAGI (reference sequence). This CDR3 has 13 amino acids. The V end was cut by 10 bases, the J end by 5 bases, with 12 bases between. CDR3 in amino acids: CANQGANNSPLHF. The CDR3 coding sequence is TGTGCCAACCAGGGCGCTAATAATTCACCCCTCCACTTT.

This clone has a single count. The CDR3 nucleotides are TGTGCCATCAGTGAGTCCAGGCTTCCCTACGAGCAGTACTTC. Amino acids: CAISESRLPYEQYF. The J gene is TRBJ2-7, the V gene TRBV10-3; D gene unclear. The V gene's germline CDR1 is ENHRY and CDR2 SYGVKD. The germline V and J ends were trimmed by 0 bases and 2 bases, with 8 bases remaining between them. This CDR3 has 14 amino acids.

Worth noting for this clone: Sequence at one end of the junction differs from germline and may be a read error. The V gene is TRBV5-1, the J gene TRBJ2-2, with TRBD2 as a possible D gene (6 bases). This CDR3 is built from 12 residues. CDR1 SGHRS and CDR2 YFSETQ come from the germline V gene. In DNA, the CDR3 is TGCGCCAGCAGCTTGGCGCGCGGGGAGCTATTTTTT. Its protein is CASSLARGELFF.

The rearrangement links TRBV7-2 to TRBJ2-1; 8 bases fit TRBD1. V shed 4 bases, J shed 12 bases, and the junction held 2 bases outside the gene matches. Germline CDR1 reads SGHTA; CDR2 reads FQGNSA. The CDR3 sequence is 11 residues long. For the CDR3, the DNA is TGTGCCAGCAGCTACGGGACAGGGCAGTTCTTC. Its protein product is CASSYGTGQFF.

CDR3 bases: TGCAGCGTTGTAGCACTCCAAGCTAGCACAGATACGCAGTATTTT. This codes for CSVVALQASTDTQYF. The chain uses TRBV29-1 and TRBJ2-3; D is ambiguous. This CDR3 has 15 amino acids. V was cut by 4 bases and J by 0 bases, with 14 bases left in between. Germline V gene lookup returns CDR1 SQVTM and CDR2 ANQGSEA.

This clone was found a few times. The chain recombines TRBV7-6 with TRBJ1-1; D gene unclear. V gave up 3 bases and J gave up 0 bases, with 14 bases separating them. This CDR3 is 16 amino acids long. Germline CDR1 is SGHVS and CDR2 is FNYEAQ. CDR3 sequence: CASSLGSGIMNTEAFF. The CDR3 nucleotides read TGTGCCAGCAGCTTGGGGTCTGGGATCATGAACACTGAAGCTTTCTTT.

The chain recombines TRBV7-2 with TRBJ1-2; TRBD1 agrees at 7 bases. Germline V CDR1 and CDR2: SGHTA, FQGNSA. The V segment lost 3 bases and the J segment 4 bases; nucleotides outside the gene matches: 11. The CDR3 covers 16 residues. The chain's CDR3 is CASSLGRDRPGYGYTF. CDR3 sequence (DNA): TGTGCCAGCAGCTTGGGCCGGGACAGACCTGGCTATGGCTACACCTTC. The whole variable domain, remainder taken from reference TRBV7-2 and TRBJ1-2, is GAGVSQSPSNKVTEKGKDVELRCDPISGHTALYWYRQSLGQGLEFLIYFQGNSAPDKSGLPSDRFSAERTGGSVSTLTIQRTQQEDSAVYLCASSLGRDRPGYGYTFGSGTRLTVV.

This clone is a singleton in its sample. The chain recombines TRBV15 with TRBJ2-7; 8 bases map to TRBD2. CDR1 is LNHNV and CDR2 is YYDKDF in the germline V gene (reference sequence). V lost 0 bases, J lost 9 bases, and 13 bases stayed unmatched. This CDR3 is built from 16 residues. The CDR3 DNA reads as TGTGCCACCAGCAGAGATCTTAGCGGGACCCCGTTGGGGCAGTACTTC. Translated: CATSRDLSGTPLGQYF. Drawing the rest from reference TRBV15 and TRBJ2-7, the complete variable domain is DAMVIQNPRYQVTQFGKPVTLSCSQTLNHNVMYWYQQKSSQAPKLLFHYYDKDFNNEADTPDNFQSRRPNTSFCFLDIRSPGLGDTAMYLCATSRDLSGTPLGQYFGPGTRLTVT.

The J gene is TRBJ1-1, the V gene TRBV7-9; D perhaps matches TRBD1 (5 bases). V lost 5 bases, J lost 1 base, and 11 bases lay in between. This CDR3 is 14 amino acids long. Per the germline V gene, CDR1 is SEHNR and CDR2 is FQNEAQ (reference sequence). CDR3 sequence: CASSPTDRNTEAFF. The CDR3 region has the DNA TGTGCCAGCAGCCCGACAGATAGGAACACTGAAGCTTTCTTT.

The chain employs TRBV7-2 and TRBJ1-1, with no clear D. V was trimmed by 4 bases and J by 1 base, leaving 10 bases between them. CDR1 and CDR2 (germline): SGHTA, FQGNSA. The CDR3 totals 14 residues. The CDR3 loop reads CASSWDGPNTEAFF. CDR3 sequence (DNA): TGTGCCAGCAGCTGGGATGGCCCGAACACTGAAGCTTTCTTT.

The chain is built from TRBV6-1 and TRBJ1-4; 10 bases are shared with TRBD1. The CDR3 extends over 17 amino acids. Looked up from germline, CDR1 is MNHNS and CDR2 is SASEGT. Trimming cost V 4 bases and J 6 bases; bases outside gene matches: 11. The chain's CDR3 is CASSGRDRGEIYEKLFF. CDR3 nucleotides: TGTGCCAGCAGTGGCCGGGACAGGGGCGAGATTTATGAAAAACTGTTTTTT.